The rows below give T cell receptor beta chains drawn from one sample of a study of regulatory T cells in long-lasting Graves disease. TCRdb reprocessed the multiplex PCR reads with MiXCR, giving one entry per CDR3 protein. The table shows 350,000 to 450,000 distinct CDR3 sequences, with 15% occurring only once. The same sample was also studied in work on T cells in Graves' hyperthyroidism and ophthalmopathy.

The sequences come from peripheral blood mononuclear cells (PBMCs), collected at new diagnosis, from a patient treated with antithyroid drugs. These receptors came from a woman between 40 and 55 years old with Graves disease. Each CDR3 is given with its conserved first and last residue. A D gene is named only where the DNA matches it firmly. The size of a clone is reported for some rows only, either as once, few or many, or as a class for expanded clones.

d_gene,abundance,j_gene,v_gene,CDR3aa,CDR3nt
TRBD2,few,TRBJ2-1,TRBV18,CASSPPRSGGGPFQFF,TGTGCCAGCTCACCACCACGGAGTGGCGGGGGTCCTTTCCAGTTCTTC
TRBD1,many,TRBJ2-1,TRBV28,CASSSGDSLRNNEQFF,TGTGCCAGCAGTTCCGGGGACAGCCTACGAAACAATGAGCAGTTCTTC
TRBD2,-,TRBJ2-3,TRBV6-1,CASAPSGRRTDTQYF,TGTGCCAGCGCCCCTAGCGGGAGGCGCACAGATACGCAGTATTTT
-,many,TRBJ1-1,TRBV24-1,CATSRSTEAFF,TGTGCCACCAGTCGGTCCACTGAAGCTTTCTTT
TRBD1,-,TRBJ1-1,TRBV19,CASSIWGWTGGVNTEAFF,TGTGCCAGTAGTATATGGGGCTGGACAGGAGGGGTGAACACTGAAGCTTTCTTT
TRBD1,-,TRBJ2-3,TRBV19,CASRDRGFSTDTQYF,TGTGCCAGTAGAGACAGGGGTTTTAGCACAGATACGCAGTATTTT
-,many,TRBJ2-5,TRBV5-4,CASSLGGFGETQYF,TGTGCCAGCAGCTTGGGGGGCTTCGGGGAGACCCAGTACTTC
-,-,TRBJ1-1,TRBV6-5,CASSYRERQGYTEAFF,TGTGCCAGCAGTTACAGGGAGCGTCAGGGGTACACTGAAGCTTTCTTT
TRBD1,-,TRBJ2-4,TRBV19,CASRHLRGHVKNIQYF,TGTGCCAGTAGACACCTCAGGGGGCATGTCAAAAACATTCAGTACTTC
TRBD2,-,TRBJ2-3,TRBV12-3/TRBV12-4,CASGMGLGGVTDTQYF,TGTGCCAGCGGTATGGGACTAGGGGGAGTGACAGATACGCAGTATTTT
TRBD2,-,TRBJ2-5,TRBV4-2,CASSQSGLAGGRETQYF,TGTGCCAGCAGCCAATCTGGACTAGCGGGAGGGAGAGAGACCCAGTACTTC
-,many,TRBJ1-2,TRBV6-1,CASSRGSHGGYTF,TGTGCCAGCAGCCGCGGCTCGCACGGCGGCTACACCTTC
-,many,TRBJ2-7,TRBV28,CAVGTVSYEQYF,TGTGCCGTTGGGACTGTCTCTTACGAGCAGTACTTC
-,few,TRBJ2-7,TRBV28,CAGRSGTRSYEQYF,TGTGCCGGCAGATCCGGGACACGATCCTACGAGCAGTACTTC
TRBD1,few,TRBJ2-2,TRBV5-1,CASSSDRVGTGELFF,TGCGCCAGCAGCTCGGACAGGGTTGGCACCGGGGAGCTGTTTTTT